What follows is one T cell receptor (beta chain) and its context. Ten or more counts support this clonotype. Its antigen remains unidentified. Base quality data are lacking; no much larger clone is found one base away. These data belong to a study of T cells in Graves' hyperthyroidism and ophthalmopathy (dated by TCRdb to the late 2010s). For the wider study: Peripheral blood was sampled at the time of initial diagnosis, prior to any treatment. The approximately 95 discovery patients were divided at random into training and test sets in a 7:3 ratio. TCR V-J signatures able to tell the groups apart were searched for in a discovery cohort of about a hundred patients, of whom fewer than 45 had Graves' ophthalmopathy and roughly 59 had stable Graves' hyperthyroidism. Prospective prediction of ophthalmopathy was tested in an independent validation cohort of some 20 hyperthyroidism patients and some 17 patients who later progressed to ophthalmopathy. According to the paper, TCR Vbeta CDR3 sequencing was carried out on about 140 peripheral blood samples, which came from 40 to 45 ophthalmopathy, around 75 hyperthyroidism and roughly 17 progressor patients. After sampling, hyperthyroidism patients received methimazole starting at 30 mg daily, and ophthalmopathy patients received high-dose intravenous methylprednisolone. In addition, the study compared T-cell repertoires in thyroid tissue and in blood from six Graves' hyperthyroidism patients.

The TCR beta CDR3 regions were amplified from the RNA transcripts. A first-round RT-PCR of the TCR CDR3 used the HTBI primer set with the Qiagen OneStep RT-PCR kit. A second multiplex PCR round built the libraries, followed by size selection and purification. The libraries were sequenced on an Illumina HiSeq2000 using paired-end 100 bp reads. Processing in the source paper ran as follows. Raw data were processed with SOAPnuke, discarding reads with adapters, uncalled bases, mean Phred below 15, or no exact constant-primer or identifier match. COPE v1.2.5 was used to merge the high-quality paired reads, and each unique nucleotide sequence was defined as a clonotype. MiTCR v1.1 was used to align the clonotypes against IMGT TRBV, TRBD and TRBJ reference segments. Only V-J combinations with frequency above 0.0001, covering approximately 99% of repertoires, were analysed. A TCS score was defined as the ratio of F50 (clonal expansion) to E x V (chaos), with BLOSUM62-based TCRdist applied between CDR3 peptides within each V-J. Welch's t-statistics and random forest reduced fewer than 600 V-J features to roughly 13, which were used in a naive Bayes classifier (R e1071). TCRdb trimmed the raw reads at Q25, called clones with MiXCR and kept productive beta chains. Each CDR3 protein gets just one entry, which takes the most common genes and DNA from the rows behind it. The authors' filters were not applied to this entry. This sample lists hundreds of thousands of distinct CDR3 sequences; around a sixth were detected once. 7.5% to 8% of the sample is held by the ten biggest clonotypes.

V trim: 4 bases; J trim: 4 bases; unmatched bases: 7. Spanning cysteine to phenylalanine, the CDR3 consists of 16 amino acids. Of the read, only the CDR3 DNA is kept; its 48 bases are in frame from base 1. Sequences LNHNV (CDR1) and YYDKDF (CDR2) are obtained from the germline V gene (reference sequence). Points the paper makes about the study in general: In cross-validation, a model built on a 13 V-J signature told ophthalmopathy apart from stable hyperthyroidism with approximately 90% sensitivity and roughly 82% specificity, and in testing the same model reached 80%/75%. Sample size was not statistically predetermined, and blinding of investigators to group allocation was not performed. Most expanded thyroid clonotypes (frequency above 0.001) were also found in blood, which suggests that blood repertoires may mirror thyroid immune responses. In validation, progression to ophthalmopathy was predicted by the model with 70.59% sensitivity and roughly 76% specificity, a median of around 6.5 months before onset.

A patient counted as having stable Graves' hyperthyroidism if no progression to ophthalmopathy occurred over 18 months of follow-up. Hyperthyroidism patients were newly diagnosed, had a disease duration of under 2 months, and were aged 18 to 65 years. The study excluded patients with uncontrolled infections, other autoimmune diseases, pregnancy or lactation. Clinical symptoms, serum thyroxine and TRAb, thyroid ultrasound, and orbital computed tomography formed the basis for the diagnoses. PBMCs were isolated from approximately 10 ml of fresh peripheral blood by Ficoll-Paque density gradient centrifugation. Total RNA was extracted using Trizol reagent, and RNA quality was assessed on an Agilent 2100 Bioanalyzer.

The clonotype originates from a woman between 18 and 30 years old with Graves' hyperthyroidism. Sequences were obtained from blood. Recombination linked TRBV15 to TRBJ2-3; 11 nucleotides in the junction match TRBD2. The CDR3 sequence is CATSTPGTSGADTQYF. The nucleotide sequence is TGTGCCACCAGCACCCCCGGGACTAGCGGCGCAGATACGCAGTATTTT.